These T cell receptor beta chains were read from a single sample in a study of blood T cells in healthy people across ages. TCRdb processed the 5' RACE reads anew with MiXCR; each CDR3 protein has one entry. The repertoire has about 580,000 distinct CDR3 sequences, around 50% of them found once; the top ten carry roughly 25%. Sequenced input: blood. The origin of the receptors is an elderly man in good health. Each CDR3 is given with its conserved first and last residue. D genes are given only for firm matches. Not every row has a clone size; where given, it reads once, few, many or a size class.

CDR3 length | D gene | clone size | J gene | V gene | CDR3 protein | CDR3 DNA
16 | TRBD2 | NA | TRBJ2-3 | TRBV7-2 | CASSLATSGSSYTQYF | TGTGCCAGCAGCTTAGCTACCAGCGGGAGTTCATATACGCAGTATTTT
15 | NA | NA | TRBJ2-1 | TRBV2 | CASKSGVAVYNDQFF | TGTGCCAGCAAGTCGGGAGTTGCTGTTTACAATGATCAGTTCTTC
14 | NA | NA | TRBJ1-6 | TRBV20-1 | CSARLGGTNSPLHF | TGCAGTGCTAGATTAGGCGGCACTAATTCACCCCTCCACTTT
16 | NA | many | TRBJ1-2 | TRBV6-5 | CASSYSPGGVGYGYTF | TGTGCCAGCAGTTACTCTCCCGGGGGCGTTGGCTATGGCTACACCTTC
12 | NA | NA | TRBJ2-1 | TRBV29-1 | CSEWDSPGEQFF | TGCAGCGAGTGGGACTCTCCAGGTGAGCAGTTCTTC
13 | TRBD2 | NA | TRBJ2-5 | TRBV20-1 | CSANMRTRETQYF | TGCAGTGCTAACATGCGGACTAGGGAGACCCAGTACTTC
14 | NA | NA | TRBJ2-2 | TRBV20-1 | CSARIQGGNGELFF | TGCAGTGCTAGAATTCAGGGGGGGAACGGGGAGCTGTTTTTT
11 | NA | few | TRBJ1-2 | TRBV12-3/TRBV12-4 | CASSFGTSHTF | TGTGCCAGCAGTTTCGGGACAAGTCACACCTTC
17 | NA | many | TRBJ2-7 | TRBV6-2/TRBV6-3 | CASSLLSSVLGPYEQYF | TGTGCCAGCAGTCTCCTTAGCAGCGTACTAGGGCCCTACGAGCAGTACTTC
15 | TRBD2 | NA | TRBJ2-5 | TRBV24-1 | CATSDPRTSGETQYF | TGTGCCACCAGTGATCCACGGACTAGCGGGGAGACCCAGTACTTC
15 | TRBD2 | NA | TRBJ2-7 | TRBV7-2 | CASRQTSGRSYEQYF | TGTGCCAGCAGGCAGACTAGCGGGAGATCCTACGAGCAGTACTTC
18 | NA | once | TRBJ1-3 | TRBV6-5 | CASSYKSGAGARGNTIYF | TGTGCCAGCAGTTACAAGTCCGGGGCAGGGGCCCGGGGAAACACCATATATTTT
16 | NA | few | TRBJ2-3 | TRBV7-9 | CASSLRASTAADTQYF | TGTGCCAGCAGCTTACGAGCATCGACGGCGGCAGATACGCAGTATTTT
17 | TRBD2 | NA | TRBJ2-7 | TRBV11-2 | CASSFTTGLAGFYEQYF | TGTGCCAGCAGCTTTACTACGGGACTAGCGGGTTTCTACGAGCAGTACTTC
17 | TRBD1 | NA | TRBJ2-3 | TRBV24-1 | CATSDSHRDRFTDTQYF | TGTGCCACCAGTGATTCTCACCGGGACAGATTCACAGATACGCAGTATTTT
12 | NA | NA | TRBJ2-3 | TRBV20-1 | CGARIGRDTQYF | TGCGGTGCTAGAATAGGTCGTGATACGCAGTATTTT
14 | NA | NA | TRBJ1-1 | TRBV7-2 | CASSLTVGGTEAFF | TGTGCCAGCAGCTTAACTGTGGGAGGCACTGAAGCTTTCTTT
14 | NA | NA | TRBJ1-2 | TRBV12-3/TRBV12-4 | CASSFDFRGYGYTF | TGTGCCAGCAGTTTCGATTTCAGAGGCTATGGCTACACCTTC